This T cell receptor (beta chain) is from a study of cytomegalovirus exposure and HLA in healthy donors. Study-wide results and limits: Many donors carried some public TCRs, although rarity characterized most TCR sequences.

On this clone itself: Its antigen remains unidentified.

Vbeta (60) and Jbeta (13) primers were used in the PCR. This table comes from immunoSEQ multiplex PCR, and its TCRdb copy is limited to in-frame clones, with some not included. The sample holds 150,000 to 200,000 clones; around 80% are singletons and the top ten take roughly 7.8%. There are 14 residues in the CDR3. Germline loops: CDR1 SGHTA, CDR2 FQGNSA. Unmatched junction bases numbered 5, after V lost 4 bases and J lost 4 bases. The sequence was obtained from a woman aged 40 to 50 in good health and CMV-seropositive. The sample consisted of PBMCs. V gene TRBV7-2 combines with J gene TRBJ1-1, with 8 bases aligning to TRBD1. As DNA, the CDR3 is TGTGCCAGCAGCTCACAGGGGGATGGCACTGAAGCTTTCTTT. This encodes CASSSQGDGTEAFF. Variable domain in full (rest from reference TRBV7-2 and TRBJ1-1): GAGVSQSPSNKVTEKGKDVELRCDPISGHTALYWYRQSLGQGLEFLIYFQGNSAPDKSGLPSDRFSAERTGGSVSTLTIQRTQQEDSAVYLCASSSQGDGTEAFFGQGTRLTVV.